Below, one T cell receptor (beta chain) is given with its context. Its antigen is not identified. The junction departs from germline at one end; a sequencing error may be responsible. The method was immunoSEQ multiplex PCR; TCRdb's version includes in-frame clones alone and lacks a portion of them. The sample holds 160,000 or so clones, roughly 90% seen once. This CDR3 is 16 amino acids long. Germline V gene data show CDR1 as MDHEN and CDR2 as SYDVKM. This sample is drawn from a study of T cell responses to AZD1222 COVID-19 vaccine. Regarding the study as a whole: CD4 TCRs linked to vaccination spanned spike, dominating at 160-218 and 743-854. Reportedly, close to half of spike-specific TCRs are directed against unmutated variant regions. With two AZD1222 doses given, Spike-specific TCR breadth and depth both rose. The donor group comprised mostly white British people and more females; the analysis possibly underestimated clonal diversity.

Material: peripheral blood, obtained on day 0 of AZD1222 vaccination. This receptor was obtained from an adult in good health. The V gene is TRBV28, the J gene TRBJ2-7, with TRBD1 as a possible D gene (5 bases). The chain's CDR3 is CASSLYIKWGSDEQYF. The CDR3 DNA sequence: TGTGCCAGCAGTCTTTATATTAAATGGGGCTCCGACGAGCAGTACTTC. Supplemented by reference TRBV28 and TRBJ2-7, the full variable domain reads DVKVTQSSRYLVKRTGEKVFLECVQDMDHENMFWYRQDPGLGLRLIYFSYDVKMKEKGDIPEGYSVSREKKERFSLILESASTNQTSMYLCASSLYIKWGSDEQYFGPGTRLTVT.